The clone carrying this T cell receptor beta chain was observed a single time. Its specificity is unknown. Trimming took 1 base from V and 2 from J, leaving 8 bases between them. Germline CDR1 is SQVTM and CDR2 is ANQGSEA. The CDR3 has 13 residues. Researchers collected 7.5 to 10 milliliters of peripheral blood from every single donor. These data originate in a study of blood T cells in healthy people across ages. Then a second PCR, running roughly 7 to 11 cycles, was carried out with a sample-barcoded 5' primer and a J-beta primer mix. All cDNA molecules were each tagged by a template-switch adaptor with 12 random nucleotides. TCRdb passed the 5' RACE reads through MiXCR, listing each CDR3 protein once. The repertoire holds 850,000 to 1,100,000 distinct CDR3 sequences, with around two fifths as singletons. Study-level results: Calculation of diversity from one million T cells yielded estimates considered to be underestimates.

This chain connects TRBV29-1 to TRBJ1-1, with D unresolved. Sequenced sample: blood. This receptor was identified in a man aged 18 to 29 in good health. Here the CDR3 reads CSVEAPDNTEAFF. Written as DNA, the CDR3 is TGCAGCGTTGAAGCCCCGGATAACACTGAAGCTTTCTTT.